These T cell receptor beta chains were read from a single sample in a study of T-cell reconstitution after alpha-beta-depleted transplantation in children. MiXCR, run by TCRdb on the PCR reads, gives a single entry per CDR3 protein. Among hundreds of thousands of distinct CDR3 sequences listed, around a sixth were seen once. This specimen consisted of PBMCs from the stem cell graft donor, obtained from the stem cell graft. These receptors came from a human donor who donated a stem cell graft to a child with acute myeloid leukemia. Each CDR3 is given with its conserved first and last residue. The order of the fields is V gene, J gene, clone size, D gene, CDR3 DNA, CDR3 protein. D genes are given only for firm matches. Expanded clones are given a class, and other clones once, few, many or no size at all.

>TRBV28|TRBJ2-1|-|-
TGTGCCAGCAGGTCCGGGACTGAGCAGTTCTTC
CASRSGTEQFF
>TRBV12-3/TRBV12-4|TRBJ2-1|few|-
TGTGCCAGCAGTTTAGCGAGGGCGGGCGAGCAGTTCTTC
CASSLARAGEQFF
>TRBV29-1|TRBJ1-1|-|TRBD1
TGCAGCGTTGTTGTGCAGGGGGTCCCCTTGAACACTGAAGCTTTCTTT
CSVVVQGVPLNTEAFF
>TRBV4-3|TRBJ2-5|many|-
TGCGCCAGCAGCCAAAGGGAACAAGAGACCCAGTACTTC
CASSQREQETQYF
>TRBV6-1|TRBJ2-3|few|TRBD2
TGTGCCAGCAGTGGACTAGCGGGGGCCGCAGATACGCAGTATTTT
CASSGLAGAADTQYF
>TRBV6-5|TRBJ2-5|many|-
TGTGCCAGCACCACAGACCAAGAGACCCAGTACTTC
CASTTDQETQYF
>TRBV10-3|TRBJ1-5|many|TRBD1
TGTGCTTCAGGCCAGGGGGACCAGCCCCAGCATTTT
CASGQGDQPQHF
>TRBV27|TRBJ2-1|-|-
TGTGCCAGCAGCCCTTTAGGGGTCGGTGAGCAGTTCTTC
CASSPLGVGEQFF
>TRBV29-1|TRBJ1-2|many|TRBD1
TGCAGCGTGGGACGGGGACAGGGGAGCTATGGCTACACCTTC
CSVGRGQGSYGYTF
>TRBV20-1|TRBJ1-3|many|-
TGCAGTGCTAGGCCAGACAGGCTCTCTGGAAACACCATATATTTT
CSARPDRLSGNTIYF
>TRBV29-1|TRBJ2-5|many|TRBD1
TGCAGCGCGGGACAGACGGTAGAGACCCAGTACTTC
CSAGQTVETQYF
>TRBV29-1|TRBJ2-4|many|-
TGCAGCGCCAGGACGGAAAACATTCAGTACTTC
CSARTENIQYF
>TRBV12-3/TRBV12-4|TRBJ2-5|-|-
TGTGCCAGCAGTCCCCGGGACGCCGAAGAGACCCAGTACTTC
CASSPRDAEETQYF
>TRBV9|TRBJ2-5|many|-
TGTGCCAGCAGCGCCCGTGGGGCAGGTGAAGAGACCCAGTACTTC
CASSARGAGEETQYF
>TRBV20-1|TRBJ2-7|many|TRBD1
TGCAGTGCTAGAGATTTGGACAGGCCCTACGAGCAGTACTTC
CSARDLDRPYEQYF
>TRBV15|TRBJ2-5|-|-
TGTGCCACCAGCAGCCTCCCGGCTAGCCAAGAGACCCAGTACTTC
CATSSLPASQETQYF
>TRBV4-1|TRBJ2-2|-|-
TGCGCCAGCAGCCAAGGAAGCGATAACACCGGGGAGCTGTTTTTT
CASSQGSDNTGELFF
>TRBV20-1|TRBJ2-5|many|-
TGCAGTGCTCCACCCCCCTCAAGGGAAGAGACCCAGTACTTC
CSAPPPSREETQYF
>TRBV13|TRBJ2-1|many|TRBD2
TGTGCCAGCAGCTTCCCCTCGGCGGGGGGCGAAGAGCAGTTCTTC
CASSFPSAGGEEQFF
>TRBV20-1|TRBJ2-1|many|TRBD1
TGCAGTGCCCTGGGGGTGCGGACAGGGGATTCGAATGAGCAGTTCTTC
CSALGVRTGDSNEQFF
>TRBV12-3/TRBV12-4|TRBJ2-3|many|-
TGTGCCAGCAGTTTAAATCGAGACACAGATACGCAGTATTTT
CASSLNRDTDTQYF
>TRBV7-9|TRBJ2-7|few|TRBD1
TGTGCCAGCAGCGCCCGGACAGGGAGGAACGAGCAGTACTTC
CASSARTGRNEQYF
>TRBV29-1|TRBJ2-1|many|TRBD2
TGCAGCGTTGAAAGGGGCCGTATGGAGCGGGAAAAAAATGAGCAGTTCTTC
CSVERGRMEREKNEQFF
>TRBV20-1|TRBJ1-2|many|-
TGCAGTGCTAGAGGAGGAGGGGAAGGCTACACCTTC
CSARGGGEGYTF
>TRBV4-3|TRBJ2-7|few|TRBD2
TGCGCCAGCAGCCAAGTGGGCGGGGGGGGCGAGCAGTACTTC
CASSQVGGGGEQYF
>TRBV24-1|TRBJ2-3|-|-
TGTGCCACCAGGGCAGGAAAATTCACAGATACGCAGTATTTT
CATRAGKFTDTQYF
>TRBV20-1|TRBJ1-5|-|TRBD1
TGCAGTGCTAGAGATCTCCGCACCGGGACAGGCCGCTTTAAGGAGGCTCAGCCCCAGCATTTT
CSARDLRTGTGRFKEAQPQHF
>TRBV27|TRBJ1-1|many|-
TGTGCCAGCAGCCATTTTTGGGGGAACACTGAAGCTTTCTTT
CASSHFWGNTEAFF
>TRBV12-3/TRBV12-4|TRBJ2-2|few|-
TGTGCCAGCAGCCGGGACGGAAGATCAATGAACACCGGGGAGCTGTTTTTT
CASSRDGRSMNTGELFF
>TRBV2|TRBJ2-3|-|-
TGTGCCAGCAAGGGGACTTATGCAGATACGCAGTATTTT
CASKGTYADTQYF
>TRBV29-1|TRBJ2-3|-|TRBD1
TGCAGCGTTGAAGATCTTCAGGGGGAAGTCGATACGCAGTATTTT
CSVEDLQGEVDTQYF
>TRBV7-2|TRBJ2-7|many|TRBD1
TGTGCCAGCAGCCACACCGGGACAGGGTTCTACGAGCAGTACTTC
CASSHTGTGFYEQYF
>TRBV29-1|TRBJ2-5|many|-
TGCAGCGTTGAAGGAAATTCGCGGGAGACCCAGTACTTC
CSVEGNSRETQYF
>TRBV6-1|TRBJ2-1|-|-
TGTGCCAGCGGGGGGGCCGGCTCCTACAATGAGCAGTTCTTC
CASGGAGSYNEQFF
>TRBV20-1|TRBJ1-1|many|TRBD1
TGCAGTGCCCGGGGACAGCTTAACACTGAAGCTTTCTTT
CSARGQLNTEAFF
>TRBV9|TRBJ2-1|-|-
TGTGCCAGCAGCGTAGCCCCCCTCGATGAGCAGTTCTTC
CASSVAPLDEQFF
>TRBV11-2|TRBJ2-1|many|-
TGTGCCAGCAGCTTAGATAGGGTATTGGGGGGCTCCTACAATGAGCAGTTCTTC
CASSLDRVLGGSYNEQFF
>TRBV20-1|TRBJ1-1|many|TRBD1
TGCAGTGCTACAGGGGGGGGTGAAGCTTTCTTT
CSATGGGEAFF
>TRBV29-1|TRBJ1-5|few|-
TGCAGTTACTGGTCGGGGAATAGCAATCAGCCCCAGCATTTT
CSYWSGNSNQPQHF
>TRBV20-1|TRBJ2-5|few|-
TGCAGTGTATCGAAAGGGGGGGGGATAGGAGAGACCCAGTACTTC
CSVSKGGGIGETQYF
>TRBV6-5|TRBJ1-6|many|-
TGTGCCAGCAGTTACTCCCGACGATTATCACCCCTCCACTTT
CASSYSRRLSPLHF
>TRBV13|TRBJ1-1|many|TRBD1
TGTGCCAGCAGCTCTGGGACAGGGTCCACTGAAGCTTTCTTT
CASSSGTGSTEAFF
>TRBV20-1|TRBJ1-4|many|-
TGCAGTGCTAGGGGCGGGGGCCGTAGGGAAAAACTGTTTTTT
CSARGGGRREKLFF
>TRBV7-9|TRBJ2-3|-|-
TGTGCCAGCAGCCGACCATCAGGCCCAGATACGCAGTATTTT
CASSRPSGPDTQYF
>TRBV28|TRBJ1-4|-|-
TGTGCCAGCAGTTTTGGCGATAATGAAAAACTGTTTTTT
CASSFGDNEKLFF
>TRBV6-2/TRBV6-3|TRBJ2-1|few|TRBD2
TGTGCCAGCAACCTAGCGGGGGTCTACAATGAGCAGTTCTTC
CASNLAGVYNEQFF